Sequencing of this T cell receptor beta chain was carried out in a study of PD-L1 blockade in urothelial cancer. Study in general: At 6 weeks and at 3 weeks (second dose) after treatment start, blood was analyzed.

Per the germline V gene, CDR1 is SGHTA and CDR2 is FQGNSA. CDR3 size: 13 residues. V shed 5 bases and J shed 1 base, with 9 bases lying between them. Time point noted: peripheral blood 6 weeks after treatment start. It was locally advanced or metastatic urothelial carcinoma that patients had. Some clones are missing from TCRdb's copy, which holds only in-frame ones; the method was immunoSEQ multiplex PCR. The data hold 29,000 or so clones, with around four fifths observed a single time. This material consisted of PBMCs, taken around atezolizumab (anti-PD-L1) treatment. V gene TRBV7-2 combines with J gene TRBJ2-7; tentative D call: TRBD2 (6 bases). The source is a man aged 65-85 years with urothelial cancer. CDR3 sequence (DNA): TGTGCCAGCAGCCCCCGGGGGTCCTACGAGCAGTACTTC. Encoded protein: CASSPRGSYEQYF.